Shown below are 2 T cell receptor beta chains from a single sample sequenced in a study of CDR3 diversity in severe acne. TCRdb re-derived calls from the PCR reads in MiXCR, one entry per CDR3 protein. This table has roughly 93,000 distinct CDR3 sequences, roughly 49% appearing once. Source material: blood. All receptors come from a male donor with severe acne vulgaris.

The chain couples TRBV20-1 to TRBJ2-7, with a tentative D call TRBD1 (6 bases). Trimming shortened V by 3 bases and J by 3 bases, and 12 bases separated the two germline ends. The length of the CDR3 is 13 residues. The germline gives CDR1 DFQATT, CDR2 SNEGSKA (reference sequence). CDR3 amino acids: CSARLMDSYEQYF. The DNA of the CDR3 is TGCAGTGCTAGGTTAATGGACAGCTACGAGCAGTACTTC.

The chain couples TRBV25-1 to TRBJ1-1, with D unresolved. From germline, CDR1 is MGHDK and CDR2 SYGVNS. CDR3 length: 11 amino acids. V lost 4 bases and J 6 bases, leaving 6 bases between the germline ends. The CDR3 nucleotides read TGTGCCAGCAGTGGGACGTCTGAAGCTTTCTTT. Translated, it gives CASSGTSEAFF.